This T cell receptor beta chain stems from a study of cytomegalovirus exposure and HLA in healthy donors. The study, taken as a whole, reports: Donors belonging to an Asian-associated ancestry cluster reportedly showed fewer N-insertions in productive TCRs than the roughly 670-donor mean, according to what a later analysis found. Sequencing likely generated an artifact that appeared as a cluster of highly shared sequence variants. The study listed approximately 160 cytomegalovirus-associated TCR beta chains.

This clone occurred a few times. Antigen: not known. Primers included in the PCR were 60 Vbeta and 13 Jbeta primers. Authors' data handling: Roughly 80 million unique TCR beta chains, about 10 million of them shared, were counted by a later analysis. Data came from immunoSEQ multiplex PCR; TCRdb stores just in-frame clones and leaves some out. From that table come the V and J calls and clone size; the DNA was used to work out D and trimming. The sample consists of roughly 130,000 clones, roughly four fifths of them appearing once. V was cut by 0 bases and J by 3 bases, with 7 bases left in between. Germline lookup yields CDR1 SGHDT and CDR2 YYEEEE. The CDR3 has 13 residues.

The sequence derives from a boy aged 2 to 9 in good health and CMV-seronegative. The V gene is TRBV5-6, the J gene TRBJ2-7; the D is unclear. The sequencing input was PBMCs. CDR3 protein: CASSLGLYYEQYV. CDR3 nucleotides: TGTGCCAGCAGCTTGGGGCTTTACTACGAGCAGTACGTC.